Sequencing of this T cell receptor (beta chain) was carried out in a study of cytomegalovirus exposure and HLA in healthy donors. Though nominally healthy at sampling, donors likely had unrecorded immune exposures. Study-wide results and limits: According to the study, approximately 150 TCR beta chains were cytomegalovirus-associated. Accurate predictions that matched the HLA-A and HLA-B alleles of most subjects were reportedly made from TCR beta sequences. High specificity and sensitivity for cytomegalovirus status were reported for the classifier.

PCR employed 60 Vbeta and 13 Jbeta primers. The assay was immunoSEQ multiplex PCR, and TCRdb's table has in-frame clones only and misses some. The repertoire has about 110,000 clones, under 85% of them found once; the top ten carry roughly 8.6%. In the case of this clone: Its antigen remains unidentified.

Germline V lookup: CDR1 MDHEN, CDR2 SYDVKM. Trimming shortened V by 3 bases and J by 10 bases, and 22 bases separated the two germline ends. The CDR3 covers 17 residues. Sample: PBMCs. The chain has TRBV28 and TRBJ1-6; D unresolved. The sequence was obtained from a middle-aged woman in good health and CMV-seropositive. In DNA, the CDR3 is TGTGCCAGCAGTTTCCGGCGGGGTGTGCAAACGGCGTCACCCCTCCACTTT. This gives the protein CASSFRRGVQTASPLHF.